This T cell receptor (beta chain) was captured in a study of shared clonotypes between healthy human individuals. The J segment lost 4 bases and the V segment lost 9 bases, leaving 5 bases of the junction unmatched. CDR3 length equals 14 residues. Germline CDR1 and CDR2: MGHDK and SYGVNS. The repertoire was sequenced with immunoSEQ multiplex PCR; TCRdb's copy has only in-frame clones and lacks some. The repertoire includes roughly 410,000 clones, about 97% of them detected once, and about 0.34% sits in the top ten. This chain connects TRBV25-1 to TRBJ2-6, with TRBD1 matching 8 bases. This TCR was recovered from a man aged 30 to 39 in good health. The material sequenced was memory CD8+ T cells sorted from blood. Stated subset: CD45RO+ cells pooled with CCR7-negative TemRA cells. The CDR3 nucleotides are TGTGCCAGTGGGGGACAGGCAGGGGCCAACGTCCTGACTTTC. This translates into CASGGQAGANVLTF. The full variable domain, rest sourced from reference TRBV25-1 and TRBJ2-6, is EADIYQTPRYLVIGTGKKITLECSQTMGHDKMYWYQQDPGMELHLIHYSYGVNSTEKGDLSSESTVSRIRTEHFPLTLESARPSHTSQYLCASGGQAGANVLTFGAGSRLTVL.